This TCR beta chain was found in a study of cytomegalovirus exposure and HLA in healthy donors. Study information: The 120 or so validation repertoires used a platform that matched the one used for the roughly 650 first-cohort repertoires, as a later analysis reported. Notes on the study in general: The tendency of first-cohort TCR clusters to co-occur in the roughly 130 validation repertoires emerged from a later analysis.

The donors were part of the validation cohort of more than 90 subjects. That cohort was separate from the first cohort, which comprised about 730 subjects. Sequenced by immunoSEQ multiplex PCR; TCRdb stores in-frame clones only, minus some. Of about 360,000 clones in the sample, approximately 90% were seen once. V lost 0 bases, J lost 0 bases, and 15 bases lay in between. CDR1 is ENHRY and CDR2 is SYGVKD in the germline V gene. The CDR3 contains 18 residues. Turning to this clone: The antigen remains undetermined.

J is TRBJ2-1 and V is TRBV10-3, with D possibly TRBD1 on 5 matching bases. This TCR was sampled from a woman in her late teens or twenties in good health and CMV-seronegative. The material sequenced was PBMCs. CDR3 sequence reads: CAISESVRGYSSYNEQFF. In DNA form, the CDR3 reads TGTGCCATCAGTGAGTCGGTTAGGGGTTACAGCTCCTACAATGAGCAGTTCTTC.